The clone carrying this T cell receptor (beta chain) was seen once. Original methodology: Researchers report that nucleated cell counts were estimated from reference gene primer amplification. Generated by immunoSEQ multiplex PCR, the TCRdb table keeps only in-frame clones and is missing some. For V, J and clone size, that table is used; D and trimming come from the DNA. This sample carries approximately 210,000 clones, around four fifths of them seen once, and the ten largest clones take under 3.5%. The data originate from a study of blood T cell repertoires in COVID-19. Study background: Whether acute or convalescent, the COVID-19 samples came from the United States, Italy and Spain. T cells, B-cell-depleted T cells, or PBMCs provided the cDNA or gDNA that served as material.

Sequenced sample: peripheral blood. This TCR was sampled from a man aged 45 to 65 with active or convalescent COVID-19.

The DNA for the CDR3 is TGTGCCAGCAGGCAGAGCGGCCCGAACACCGGGGAGCTGTTTTTT. Its protein product is CASRQSGPNTGELFF. The genes are TRBV5-4 and TRBJ2-2; a weak D match, TRBD2 (5 bases). The V gene's germline CDR1 is SGHNT and CDR2 YYREEE (reference sequence). The CDR3 spans 15 residues. The V end was cut by 5 bases, the J end by 0 bases, with 11 bases between. Complete variable domain (other parts from reference TRBV5-4 and TRBJ2-2): ETGVTQSPTHLIKTRGQQVTLRCSSQSGHNTVSWYQQALGQGPQFIFQYYREEENGRGNFPPRFSGLQFPNYSSELNVNALELDDSALYLCASRQSGPNTGELFFGEGSRLTVL.